The rows below give T cell receptor beta chains drawn from one sample of a study of T cell responses to AZD1222 COVID-19 vaccine. TCRdb's table, derived via immunoSEQ multiplex PCR, lists solely in-frame clones and lacks some. The top ten clones hold 0.75% to 1% of a sample with approximately 190,000 clones, roughly 88% of them seen once. The sequences come from peripheral blood, collected on day 0 of AZD1222 vaccination. All receptors come from an adult in good health. Each CDR3 is given without its conserved first and last residue. Fields, in order: V gene, clone size, CDR3 protein. The size field is filled for only some rows; it gives once, few, many or a size class.

TRBV6-1 | few | ASSELAGQETQY
TRBV6-5 | NA | ASSSKGSLLGEQY
TRBV7-9 | NA | ASSPDRATGELF
TRBV20-1 | NA | SAPDRAEQY
TRBV27 | NA | ASSTLNRPNQPQH
TRBV7-9 | NA | ASSSYVGLDNEKLF
TRBV6-5 | NA | ASSRLGGRMIEQY
TRBV18 | NA | ASSPYGQNEQY
TRBV2 | NA | ASSEGVSNQPQH
TRBV7-9 | NA | ASSHLALGPDEQY
TRBV10-3 | NA | AISLTGTPEQY
TRBV7-8 | NA | ASSLAGIDYEQY
TRBV9 | NA | ASSAGLAGGELF
TRBV21-1 | NA | ASNARGQGTEAF
TRBV11-2 | NA | ASSLGAANYGYT
TRBV18 | NA | ASSQAVGEETQY
TRBV7-9 | NA | ASSRTGTYEQY
TRBV27 | NA | ASSLFLRDRDSNSPLH
TRBV15 | NA | ATSRDGAGGPWNEQF
TRBV9 | NA | ASSAPLPGLMNTEAF
TRBV28 | NA | ASRGRTGYGYT
TRBV19 | NA | ASSIPGTGGWLY
TRBV7-2 | NA | ASSLGPDLNSAF
TRBV11-2 | NA | ASSERGVFYEQY
TRBV5-6 | NA | ASRYESDNTDTQY
TRBV11-2 | NA | ASSLAASGRVNEQF
TRBV14 | NA | ASSQEGYEAYGYT
TRBV5-1 | few | ASRSQGATEAF
TRBV9 | NA | ASSPLFGGGWEAF
TRBV11-2 | NA | ASSLEVGVLSSPLH
TRBV7-9 | NA | ASSFGTGDEKLF
TRBV4-1 | NA | ASSQKDPYNEQF
TRBV7-9 | NA | ASSLTRAGNTEAF
TRBV6-6 | NA | ASTGGQGYNEQF
TRBV4-1 | NA | ASSLKQPVSSDTQY
TRBV19 | NA | ASSTTEGIGTGELF
TRBV6-5 | NA | ASSYSEGALGYGYT
TRBV27 | NA | ASSRRKSGTEAF
TRBV19 | NA | ASTPLTGNYGYT
TRBV7-3 | NA | ASSLTGQNEQF
TRBV16 | NA | ASSRGTNSNQPQH
TRBV28 | NA | ASTLRPAGNTDTQY
TRBV28 | once | ASSHPGLAGVGELF
TRBV4-2 | NA | ASSQRGGGDTDTQY
TRBV10-2 | NA | ASSESRQGGTYEQY
TRBV7-3 | NA | ASSTPSGAYNEQF
TRBV7-9 | once | ASSLDQGADEAF
TRBV5-1 | NA | ASSLTGSSYEQY
TRBV2 | NA | ASSTTSGSGETQY
TRBV6-5 | once | ASSQGSATEAF
TRBV24-1 | NA | ATSLKGYT
TRBV19 | NA | ASSLDLAGGSYNEQF
TRBV25-1 | NA | ASSESFGWQGGNTIY
TRBV19 | NA | ASSLGGGYTEAF
TRBV6-2/TRBV6-3 | once | ASSYGTVAF
TRBV3-1/TRBV3-2 | NA | ASRRQGPNYGYT
TRBV15 | NA | ATSGIAEGGAYGYT
TRBV3-1/TRBV3-2 | NA | ASSPGTGGGYGYT
TRBV28 | few | ASSPAAGVEQF
TRBV28 | NA | ASSLRLGTDTQY